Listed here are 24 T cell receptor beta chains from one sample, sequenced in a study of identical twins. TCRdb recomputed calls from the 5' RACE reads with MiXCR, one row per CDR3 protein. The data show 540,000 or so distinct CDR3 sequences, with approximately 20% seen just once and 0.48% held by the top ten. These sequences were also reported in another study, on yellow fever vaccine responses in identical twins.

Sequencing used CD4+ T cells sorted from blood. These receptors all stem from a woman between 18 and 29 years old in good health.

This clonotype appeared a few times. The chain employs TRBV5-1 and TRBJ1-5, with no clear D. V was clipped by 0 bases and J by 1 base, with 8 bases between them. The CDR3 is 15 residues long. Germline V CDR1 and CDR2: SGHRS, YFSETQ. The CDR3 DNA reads TGCGCCAGCAGCTTGGCTCCGGCAAGCAATCAGCCCCAGCATTTT. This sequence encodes CASSLAPASNQPQHF.

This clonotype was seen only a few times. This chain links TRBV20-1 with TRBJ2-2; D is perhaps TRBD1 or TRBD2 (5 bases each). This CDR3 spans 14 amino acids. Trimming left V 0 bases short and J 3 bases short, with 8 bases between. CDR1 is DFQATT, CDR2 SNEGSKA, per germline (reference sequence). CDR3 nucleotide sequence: TGCAGTGCTAGAGAAGGGACCGACACCGGGGAGCTGTTTTTT. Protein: CSAREGTDTGELFF.

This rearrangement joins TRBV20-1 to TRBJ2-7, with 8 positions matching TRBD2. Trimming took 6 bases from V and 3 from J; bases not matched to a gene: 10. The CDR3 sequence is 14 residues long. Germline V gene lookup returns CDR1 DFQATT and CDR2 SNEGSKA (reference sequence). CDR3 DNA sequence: TGCAGTGCGCGAAATACCGGGACTAGCTACGAGCAGTACTTC. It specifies CSARNTGTSYEQYF.

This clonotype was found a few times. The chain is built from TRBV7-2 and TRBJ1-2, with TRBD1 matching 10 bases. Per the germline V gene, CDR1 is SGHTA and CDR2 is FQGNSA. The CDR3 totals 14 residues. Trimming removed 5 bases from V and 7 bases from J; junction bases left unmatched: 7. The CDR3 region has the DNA TGTGCCAGCAGCACCCGCCGGGACAGGGGTGGCTACACCTTC. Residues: CASSTRRDRGGYTF.

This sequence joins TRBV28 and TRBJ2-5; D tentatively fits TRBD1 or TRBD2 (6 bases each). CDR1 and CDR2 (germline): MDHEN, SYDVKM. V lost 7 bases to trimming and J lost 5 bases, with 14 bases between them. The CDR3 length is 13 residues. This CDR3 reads CASTPRGVETQYF. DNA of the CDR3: TGTGCCAGCACCCCAAGGGGGGTGGAGACCCAGTACTTC.

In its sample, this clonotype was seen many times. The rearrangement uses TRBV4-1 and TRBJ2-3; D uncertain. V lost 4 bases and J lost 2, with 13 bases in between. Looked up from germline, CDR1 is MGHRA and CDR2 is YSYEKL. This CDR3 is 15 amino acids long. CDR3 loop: CASSPHPVLTDTQYF. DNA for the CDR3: TGCGCCAGCAGCCCTCATCCGGTTCTCACAGATACGCAGTATTTT.

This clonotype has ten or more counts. This chain's CDR3 is CASTSEPWGYGYTF. CDR3 DNA sequence: TGTGCCAGCACCTCGGAACCCTGGGGCTATGGCTACACCTTC. V and J are TRBV6-1 and TRBJ1-2; D unclear. Trimming shortened V by 7 bases and J by 4 bases, and 16 bases separated the two germline ends. This CDR3 is 14 amino acids long. CDR1 is MNHNS, CDR2 SASEGT, per germline.

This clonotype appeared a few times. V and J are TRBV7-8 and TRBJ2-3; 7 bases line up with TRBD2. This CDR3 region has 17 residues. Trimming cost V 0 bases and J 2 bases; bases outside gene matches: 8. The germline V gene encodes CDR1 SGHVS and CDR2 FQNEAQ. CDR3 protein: CASSLAWGRASTDTQYF. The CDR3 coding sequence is TGTGCCAGCAGCTTAGCGTGGGGGAGGGCCTCCACAGATACGCAGTATTTT.

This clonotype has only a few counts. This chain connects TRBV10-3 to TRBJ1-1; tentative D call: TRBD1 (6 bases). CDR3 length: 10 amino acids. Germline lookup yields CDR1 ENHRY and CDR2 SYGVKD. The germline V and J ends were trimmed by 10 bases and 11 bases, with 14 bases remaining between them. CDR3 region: CATRGLGAFF. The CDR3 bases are TGTGCCACCCGGGGGCTCGGGGCTTTCTTT.

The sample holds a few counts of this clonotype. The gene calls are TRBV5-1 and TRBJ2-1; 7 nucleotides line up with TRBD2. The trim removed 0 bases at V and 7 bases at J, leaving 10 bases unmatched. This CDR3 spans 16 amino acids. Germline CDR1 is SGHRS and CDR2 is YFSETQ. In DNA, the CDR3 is TGCGCCAGCAGCTTGGCGGGCGGGAGAGGATCGAATGAGCAGTTCTTC. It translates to CASSLAGGRGSNEQFF.

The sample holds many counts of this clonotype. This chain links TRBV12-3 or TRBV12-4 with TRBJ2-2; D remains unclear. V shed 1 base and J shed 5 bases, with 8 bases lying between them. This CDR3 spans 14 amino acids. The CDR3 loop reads CASSLESRTGELFF. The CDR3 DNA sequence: TGTGCCAGCAGTTTAGAGTCCAGGACCGGGGAGCTGTTTTTT.

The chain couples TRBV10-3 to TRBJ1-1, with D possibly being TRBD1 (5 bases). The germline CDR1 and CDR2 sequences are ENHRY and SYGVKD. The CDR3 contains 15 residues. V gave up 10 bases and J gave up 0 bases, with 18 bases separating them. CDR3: CATYGEGQMNTEAFF. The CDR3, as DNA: TGTGCCACCTATGGAGAGGGGCAGATGAACACTGAAGCTTTCTTT.

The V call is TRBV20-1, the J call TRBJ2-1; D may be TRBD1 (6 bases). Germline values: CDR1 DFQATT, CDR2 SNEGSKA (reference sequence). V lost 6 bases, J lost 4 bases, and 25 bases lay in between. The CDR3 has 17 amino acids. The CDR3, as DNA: TGCAGTGCACACCCCGGGTGGGGGCGAAAGACTTACAATGAGCAGTTCTTC. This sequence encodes CSAHPGWGRKTYNEQFF.

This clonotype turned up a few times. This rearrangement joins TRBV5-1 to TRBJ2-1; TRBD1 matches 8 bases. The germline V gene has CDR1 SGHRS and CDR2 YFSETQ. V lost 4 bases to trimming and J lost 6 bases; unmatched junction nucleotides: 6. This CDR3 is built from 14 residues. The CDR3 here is CASSPSGTGNEQFF. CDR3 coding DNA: TGCGCCAGCAGCCCATCCGGGACAGGCAATGAGCAGTTCTTC.

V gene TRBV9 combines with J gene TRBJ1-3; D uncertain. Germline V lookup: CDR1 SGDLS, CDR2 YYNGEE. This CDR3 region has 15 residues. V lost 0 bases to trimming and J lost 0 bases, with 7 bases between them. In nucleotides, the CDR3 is TGTGCCAGCAGCGTAGGCAGCAACTCTGGAAACACCATATATTTT. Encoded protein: CASSVGSNSGNTIYF. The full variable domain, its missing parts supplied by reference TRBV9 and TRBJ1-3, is DSGVTQTPKHLITATGQRVTLRCSPRSGDLSVYWYQQSLDQGLQFLIQYYNGEERAKGNILERFSAQQFPDLHSELNLSSLELGDSALYFCASSVGSNSGNTIYFGEGSWLTVV.

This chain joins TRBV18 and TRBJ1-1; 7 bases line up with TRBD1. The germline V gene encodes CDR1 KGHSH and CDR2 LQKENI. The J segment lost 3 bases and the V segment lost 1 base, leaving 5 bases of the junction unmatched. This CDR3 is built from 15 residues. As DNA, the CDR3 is TGTGCCAGCTCACCACGACAGGGCCTGGACACTGAAGCTTTCTTT. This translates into CASSPRQGLDTEAFF.

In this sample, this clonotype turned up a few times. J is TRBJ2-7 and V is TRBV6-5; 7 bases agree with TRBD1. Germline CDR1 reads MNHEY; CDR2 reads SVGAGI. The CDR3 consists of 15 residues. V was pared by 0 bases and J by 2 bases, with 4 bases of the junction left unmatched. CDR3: CASSYSDQGAYEQYF. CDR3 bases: TGTGCCAGCAGTTACTCGGATCAGGGGGCCTACGAGCAGTACTTC.

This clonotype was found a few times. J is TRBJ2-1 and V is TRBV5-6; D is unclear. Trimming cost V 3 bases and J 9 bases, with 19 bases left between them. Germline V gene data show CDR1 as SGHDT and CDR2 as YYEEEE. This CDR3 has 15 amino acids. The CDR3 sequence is CASSSQVKYSREQFF. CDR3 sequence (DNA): TGTGCCAGCAGCTCCCAGGTGAAATACAGTCGTGAGCAGTTCTTC.

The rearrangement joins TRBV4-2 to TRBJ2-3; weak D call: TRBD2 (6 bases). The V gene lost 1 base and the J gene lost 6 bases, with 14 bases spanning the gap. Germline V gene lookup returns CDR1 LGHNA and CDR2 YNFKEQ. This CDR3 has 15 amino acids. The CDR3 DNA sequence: TGTGCCAGCAGCCAAGTCGGAGGAGGGCGGGATACGCAGTATTTT. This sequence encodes CASSQVGGGRDTQYF.

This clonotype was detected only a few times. The CDR3: CASTGGANTGELFF. CDR3 in DNA: TGCGCCAGTACAGGGGGCGCGAACACCGGGGAGCTGTTTTTT. The chain employs TRBV4-1 and TRBJ2-2; TRBD1 aligns across 9 bases. The CDR3 runs 14 residues. Germline V gene data show CDR1 as MGHRA and CDR2 as YSYEKL. Trimming at V came to 9 bases and at J to 0 bases, leaving 2 bases not matched to a gene.

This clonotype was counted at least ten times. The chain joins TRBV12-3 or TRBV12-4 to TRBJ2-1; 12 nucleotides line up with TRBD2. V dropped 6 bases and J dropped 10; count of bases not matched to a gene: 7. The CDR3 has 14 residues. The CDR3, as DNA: TGTGCCAGCAGACGGACTAGCGGGACCCTGGAGCAGTTCTTC. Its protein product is CASRRTSGTLEQFF.

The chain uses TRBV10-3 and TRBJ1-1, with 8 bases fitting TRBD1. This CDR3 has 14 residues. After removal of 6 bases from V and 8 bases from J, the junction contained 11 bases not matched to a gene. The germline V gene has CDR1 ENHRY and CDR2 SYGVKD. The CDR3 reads CAISDGQGVGEAFF. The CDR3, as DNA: TGTGCCATCAGCGACGGACAGGGTGTAGGAGAAGCTTTCTTT.

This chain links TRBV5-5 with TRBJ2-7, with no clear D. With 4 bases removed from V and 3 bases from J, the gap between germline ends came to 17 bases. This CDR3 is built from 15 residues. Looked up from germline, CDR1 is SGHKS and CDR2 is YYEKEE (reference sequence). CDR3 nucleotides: TGTGCCAGCAGCCAAACAATGTTCGTCTACTACGAGCAGTACTTC. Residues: CASSQTMFVYYEQYF. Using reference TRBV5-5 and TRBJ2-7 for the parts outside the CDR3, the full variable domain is DAGVTQSPTHLIKTRGQQVTLRCSPISGHKSVSWYQQVLGQGPQFIFQYYEKEERGRGNFPDRFSARQFPNYSSELNVNALLLGDSALYLCASSQTMFVYYEQYFGPGTRLTVT.

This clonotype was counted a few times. For the CDR3, the DNA is TGCGCCAGCAGCCCTCGACTAGCCGGCACTGAAGCTTTCTTT. It translates to CASSPRLAGTEAFF. The genes are TRBV5-1 and TRBJ1-1; no clear D. The CDR3 spans 14 residues. Germline V CDR1 and CDR2: SGHRS, YFSETQ. The V end was cut by 4 bases, the J end by 4 bases, with 14 bases between. Combining the CDR3 with reference TRBV5-1 and TRBJ1-1 gives the whole variable domain KAGVTQTPRYLIKTRGQQVTLSCSPISGHRSVSWYQQTPGQGLQFLFEYFSETQRNKGNFPGRFSGRQFSNSRSEMNVSTLELGDSALYLCASSPRLAGTEAFFGQGTRLTVV.